This T cell receptor beta chain was captured by sequencing in a study of shared clonotypes between healthy human individuals. General study points: All-four-donor shared clonotypes had higher generation probabilities than non-shared clonotypes did. A handful of donors shared 4.5% to 6.5% of their naive CD4 clonotypes.

Every subset's genomic DNA went evenly onto several immunoSEQ plates. Under the authors' procedure: Filtering was not the same, since immunoSEQ gave junction-only sequences without quality scores. Sequencing used immunoSEQ multiplex PCR; TCRdb keeps in-frame clones, though not all of them. V, J and clone size are taken as reported in that table, and D and trimming were inferred from the DNA itself. The sample includes approximately 2.1 million clones, approximately 93% seen only once; the top ten take 0.39%. Of note for this clone: Its antigen is not identified.

The CDR3 has 14 residues. Germline CDR1 reads SGHTA; CDR2 reads FQGNSA. The germline V and J ends were trimmed by 5 bases and 2 bases, with 13 bases remaining between them. The sequencing input was naive CD4+ T cells from PBMCs. Subset indicated: CD45RA+ positively selected. The TCR originated in a young man in good health. Some clones in this sample may be carry-over from other donors' samples. V gene TRBV7-2 combines with J gene TRBJ2-7; TRBD1 or TRBD2 may be the D gene (5 bases each). The CDR3 loop is CASSPRDVPYEQYF. CDR3 coding DNA: TGTGCCAGCAGCCCCCGGGACGTTCCCTACGAGCAGTACTTC.